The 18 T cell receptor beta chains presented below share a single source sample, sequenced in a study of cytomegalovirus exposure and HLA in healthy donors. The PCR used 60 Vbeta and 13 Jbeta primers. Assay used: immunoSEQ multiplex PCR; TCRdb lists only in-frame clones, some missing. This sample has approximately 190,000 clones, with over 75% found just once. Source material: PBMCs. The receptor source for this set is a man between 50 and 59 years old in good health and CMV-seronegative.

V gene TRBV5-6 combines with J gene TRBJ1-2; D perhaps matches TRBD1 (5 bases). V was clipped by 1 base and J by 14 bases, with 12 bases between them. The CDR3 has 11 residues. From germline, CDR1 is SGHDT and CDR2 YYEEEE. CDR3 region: CASSLRGSPTF. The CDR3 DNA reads TGTGCCAGCAGCTTGAGGGGCAGTCCGACCTTC.

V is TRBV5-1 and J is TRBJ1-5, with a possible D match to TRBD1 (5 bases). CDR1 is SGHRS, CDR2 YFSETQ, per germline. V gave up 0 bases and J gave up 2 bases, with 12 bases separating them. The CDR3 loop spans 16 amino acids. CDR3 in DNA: TGCGCCAGCAGCTTGGAGGGACGGGGGGGCAATCAGCCCCAGCATTTT. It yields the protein CASSLEGRGGNQPQHF.

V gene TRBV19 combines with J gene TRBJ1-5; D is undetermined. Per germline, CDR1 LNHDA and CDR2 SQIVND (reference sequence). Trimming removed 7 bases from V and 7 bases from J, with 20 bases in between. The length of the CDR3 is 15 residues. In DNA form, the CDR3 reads TGTGCCAGTAACCGCTTGGAGGGTCTTGGACAGCCCCAGCATTTT. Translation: CASNRLEGLGQPQHF.

Written as DNA, the CDR3 is TGTGCCAGCAGTGAACGTTACTCAATCCAGCCCCAGCATTTT. It codes for CASSERYSIQPQHF. The chain recombines TRBV2 with TRBJ1-5, with unresolved D. The length of the CDR3 is 14 residues. The V gene's germline CDR1 is SNHLY and CDR2 FYNNEI. Trimming removed 2 bases at V and 7 bases at J, with 12 bases between.

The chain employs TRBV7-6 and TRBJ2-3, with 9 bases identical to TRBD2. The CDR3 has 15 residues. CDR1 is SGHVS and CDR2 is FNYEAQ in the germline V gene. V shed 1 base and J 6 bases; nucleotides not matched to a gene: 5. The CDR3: CASSLGLAVSDTQYF. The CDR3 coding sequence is TGTGCCAGCAGCTTAGGACTAGCGGTTTCCGATACGCAGTATTTT. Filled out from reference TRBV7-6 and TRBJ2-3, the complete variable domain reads GAGVSQSPRYKVTKRGQDVALRCDPISGHVSLYWYRQALGQGPEFLTYFNYEAQQDKSGLPNDRFSAERPEGSISTLTIQRTEQRDSAMYRCASSLGLAVSDTQYFGPGTRLTVL.

CDR3: CASGFSALGTGSGNTIYF. Here the CDR3 DNA reads TGTGCCAGCGGCTTTTCTGCTTTAGGGACAGGGTCTGGAAACACCATATATTTT. The V call is TRBV2, the J call TRBJ1-3; 9 nucleotides agree with TRBD1. V was pared by 8 bases and J by 1 base, with 15 bases of the junction left unmatched. CDR1 and CDR2 from the germline V gene are SNHLY and FYNNEI. The CDR3 consists of 18 residues.

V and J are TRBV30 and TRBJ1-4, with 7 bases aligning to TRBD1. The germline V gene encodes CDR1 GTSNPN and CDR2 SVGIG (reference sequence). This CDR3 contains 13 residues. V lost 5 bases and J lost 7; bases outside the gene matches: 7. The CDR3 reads CAWSSDRAEKLFF. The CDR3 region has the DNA TGTGCCTGGTCTTCTGACAGGGCTGAAAAACTGTTTTTT.

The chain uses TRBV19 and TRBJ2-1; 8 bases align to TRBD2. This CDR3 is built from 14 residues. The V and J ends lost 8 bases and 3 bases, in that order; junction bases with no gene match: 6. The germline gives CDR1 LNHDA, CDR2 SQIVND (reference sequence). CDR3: CASETSEGYNEQFF. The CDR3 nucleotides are TGTGCCAGTGAGACTAGCGAGGGCTACAATGAGCAGTTCTTC.

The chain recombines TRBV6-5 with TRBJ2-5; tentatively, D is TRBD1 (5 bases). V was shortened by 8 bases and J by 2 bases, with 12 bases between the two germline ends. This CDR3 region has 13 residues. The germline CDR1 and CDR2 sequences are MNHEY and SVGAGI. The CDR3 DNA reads TGTGCCAGCTTCGTGGGGCCTCAAGAGACCCAGTACTTC. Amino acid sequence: CASFVGPQETQYF.

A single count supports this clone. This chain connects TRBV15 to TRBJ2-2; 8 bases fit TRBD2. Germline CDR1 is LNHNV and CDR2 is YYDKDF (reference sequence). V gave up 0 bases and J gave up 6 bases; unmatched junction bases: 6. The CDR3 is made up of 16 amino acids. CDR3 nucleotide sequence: TGTGCCACCAGCAGAGATGGGGCTAGCGGGTCCGGGGAGCTGTTTTTT. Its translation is CATSRDGASGSGELFF.

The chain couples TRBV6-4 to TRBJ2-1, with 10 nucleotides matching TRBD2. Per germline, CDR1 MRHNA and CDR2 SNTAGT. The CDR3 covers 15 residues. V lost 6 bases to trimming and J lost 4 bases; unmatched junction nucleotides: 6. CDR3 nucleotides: TGTGCCAGCAGAGAAGCGGGGGGGCCTTACAATGAGCAGTTCTTC. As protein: CASREAGGPYNEQFF.

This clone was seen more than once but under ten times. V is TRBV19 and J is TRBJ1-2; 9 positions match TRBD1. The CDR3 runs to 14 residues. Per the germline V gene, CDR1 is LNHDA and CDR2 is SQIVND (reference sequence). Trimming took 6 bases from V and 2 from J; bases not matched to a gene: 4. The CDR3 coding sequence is TGTGCCAGTAGGGACAGGGGACTCAACTATGGCTACACCTTC. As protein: CASRDRGLNYGYTF.

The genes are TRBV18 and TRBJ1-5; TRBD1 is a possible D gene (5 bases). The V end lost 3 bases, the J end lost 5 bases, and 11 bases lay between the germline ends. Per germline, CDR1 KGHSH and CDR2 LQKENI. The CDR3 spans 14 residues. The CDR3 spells CASSPEAGDQPQHF. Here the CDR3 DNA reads TGTGCCAGCTCACCGGAGGCGGGGGATCAGCCCCAGCATTTT.

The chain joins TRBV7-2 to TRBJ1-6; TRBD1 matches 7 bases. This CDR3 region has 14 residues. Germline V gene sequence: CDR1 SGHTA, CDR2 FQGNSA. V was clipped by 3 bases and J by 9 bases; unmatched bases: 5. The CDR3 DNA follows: TGTGCCAGCAGCTTGACAGGGATCGGTTCACCCCTCCACTTT. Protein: CASSLTGIGSPLHF.

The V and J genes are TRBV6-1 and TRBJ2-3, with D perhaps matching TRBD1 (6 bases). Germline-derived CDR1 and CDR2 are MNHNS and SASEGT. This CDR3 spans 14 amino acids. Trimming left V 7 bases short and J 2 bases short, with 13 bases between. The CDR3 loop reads CASIRGWDTDTQYF. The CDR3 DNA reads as TGTGCCAGCATCAGGGGATGGGACACAGATACGCAGTATTTT.

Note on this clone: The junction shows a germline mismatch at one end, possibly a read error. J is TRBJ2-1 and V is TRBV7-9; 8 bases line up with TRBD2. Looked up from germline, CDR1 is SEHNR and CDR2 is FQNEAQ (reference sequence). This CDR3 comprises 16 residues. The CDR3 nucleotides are TGTTCCAGCAGCCTCTCCGGAGCGGGGGATTACAATGAGCAGTTCTTC. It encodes CSSSLSGAGDYNEQFF.

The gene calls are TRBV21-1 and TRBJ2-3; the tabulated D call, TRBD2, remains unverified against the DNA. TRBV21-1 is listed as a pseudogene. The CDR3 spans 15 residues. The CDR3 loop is CAGFTAGGPPYTQYF. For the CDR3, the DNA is TGTGCCGGGTTCACAGCGGGGGGGCCTCCATATACGCAGTATTTT.

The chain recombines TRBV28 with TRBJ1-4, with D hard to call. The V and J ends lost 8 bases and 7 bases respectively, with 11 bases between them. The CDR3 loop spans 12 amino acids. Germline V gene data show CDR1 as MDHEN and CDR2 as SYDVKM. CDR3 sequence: CASGVEGEKLFF. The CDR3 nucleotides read TGTGCCAGCGGGGTGGAGGGTGAAAAACTGTTTTTT.